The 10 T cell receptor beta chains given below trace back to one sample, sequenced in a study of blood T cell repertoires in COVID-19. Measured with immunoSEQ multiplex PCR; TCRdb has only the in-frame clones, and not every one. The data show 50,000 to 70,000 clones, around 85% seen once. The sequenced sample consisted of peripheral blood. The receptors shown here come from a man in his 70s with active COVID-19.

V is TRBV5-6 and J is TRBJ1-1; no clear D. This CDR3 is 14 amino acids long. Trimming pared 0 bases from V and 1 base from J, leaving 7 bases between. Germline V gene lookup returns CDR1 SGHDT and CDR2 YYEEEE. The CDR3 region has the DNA TGTGCCAGCAGCTTGGGCCCTAAGAACACTGAAGCTTTCTTT. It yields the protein CASSLGPKNTEAFF.

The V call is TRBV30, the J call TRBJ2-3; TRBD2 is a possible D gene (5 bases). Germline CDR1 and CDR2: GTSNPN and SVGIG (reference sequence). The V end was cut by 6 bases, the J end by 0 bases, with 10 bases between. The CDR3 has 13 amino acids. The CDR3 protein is CACGIDSTDTQYF. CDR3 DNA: TGTGCCTGCGGGATAGATAGCACAGATACGCAGTATTTT.

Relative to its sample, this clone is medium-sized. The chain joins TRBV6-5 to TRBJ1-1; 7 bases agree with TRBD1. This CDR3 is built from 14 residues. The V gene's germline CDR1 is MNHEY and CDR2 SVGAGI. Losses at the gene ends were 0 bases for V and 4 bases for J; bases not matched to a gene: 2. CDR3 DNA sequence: TGTGCCAGCAGTTACTCAGGGGGCACCACTGAAGCTTTCTTT. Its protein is CASSYSGGTTEAFF.

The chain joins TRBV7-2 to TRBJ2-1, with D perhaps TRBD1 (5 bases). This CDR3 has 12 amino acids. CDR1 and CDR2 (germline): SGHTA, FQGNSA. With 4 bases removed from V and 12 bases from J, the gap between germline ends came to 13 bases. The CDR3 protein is CASSSNLGAQFF. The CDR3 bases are TGTGCCAGCAGCTCCAACCTAGGGGCGCAGTTCTTC.

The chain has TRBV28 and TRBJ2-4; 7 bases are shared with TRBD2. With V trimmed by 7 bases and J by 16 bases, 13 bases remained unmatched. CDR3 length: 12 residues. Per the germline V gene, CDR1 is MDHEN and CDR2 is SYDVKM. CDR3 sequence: CASTLSRDYFYF. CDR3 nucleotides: TGTGCCAGCACCCTATCCCGGGACTACTTTTACTTC.

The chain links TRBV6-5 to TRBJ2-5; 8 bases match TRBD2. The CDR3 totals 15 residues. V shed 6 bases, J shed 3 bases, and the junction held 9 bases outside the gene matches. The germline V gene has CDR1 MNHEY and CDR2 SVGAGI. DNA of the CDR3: TGTGCCAGCAGAGCACTAGCGGATAATAAAGAGACCCAGTACTTC. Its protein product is CASRALADNKETQYF.

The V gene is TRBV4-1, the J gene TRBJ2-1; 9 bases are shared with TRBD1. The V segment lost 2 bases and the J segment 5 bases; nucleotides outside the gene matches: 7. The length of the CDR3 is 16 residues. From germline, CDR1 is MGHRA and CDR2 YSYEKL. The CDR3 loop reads CASSQRTGELNNEQFF. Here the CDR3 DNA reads TGCGCCAGCAGCCAACGGACAGGGGAACTAAACAATGAGCAGTTCTTC.

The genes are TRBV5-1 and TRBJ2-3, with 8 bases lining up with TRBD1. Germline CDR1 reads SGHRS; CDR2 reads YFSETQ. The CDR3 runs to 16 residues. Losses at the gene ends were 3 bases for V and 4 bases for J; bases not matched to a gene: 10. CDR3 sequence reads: CASSWGQGASADTQYF. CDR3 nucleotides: TGCGCCAGCAGCTGGGGGCAGGGGGCATCTGCAGATACGCAGTATTTT.

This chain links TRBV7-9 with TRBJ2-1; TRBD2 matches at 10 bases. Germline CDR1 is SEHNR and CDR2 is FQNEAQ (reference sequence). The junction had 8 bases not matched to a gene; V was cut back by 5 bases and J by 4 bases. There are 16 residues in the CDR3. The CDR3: CASSEGLAGAYNEQFF. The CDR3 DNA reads TGTGCCAGCAGCGAAGGGCTAGCGGGAGCATACAATGAGCAGTTCTTC.

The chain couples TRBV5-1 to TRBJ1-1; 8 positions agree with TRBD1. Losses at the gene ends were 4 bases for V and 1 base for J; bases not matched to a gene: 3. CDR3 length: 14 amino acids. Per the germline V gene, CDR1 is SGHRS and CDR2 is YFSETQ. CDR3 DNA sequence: TGCGCCAGCAGCCTAGGGACAGGGAACACTGAAGCTTTCTTT. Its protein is CASSLGTGNTEAFF.